A single sample is the source of the 14 T cell receptor beta chains below, sequenced in a study of CD8 T cells in ankylosing spondylitis (dated by TCRdb to about 2017). General conclusions and limits of the study: A TCR beta motif made up of under ten highly homologous amino acid variants appeared to be characteristic of blood from ankylosing spondylitis patients.

Their antigens remain unidentified. The library relied on 5' RACE. The data were produced on an Illumina HiSeq 2500. Using fastp at Q25 and MiXCR, TCRdb reprocessed the public reads and kept productive beta chains. Each entry is one CDR3 protein sequence, shown with its most common DNA and genes. This sample is represented by about 840,000 distinct CDR3 sequences; 10% to 15% of them were singletons. The ten top clones hold roughly 0.51% of the sample. The sequencing input was blood, either unsorted or a sorted T cell fraction (not recorded which). Receptor source: a male donor with ankylosing spondylitis.

This clonotype has ten or more counts. The junction does not match germline at one end; this may be a read error. The J gene is TRBJ2-7, the V gene TRBV5-1, with 7 bases identical to TRBD1. This CDR3 contains 14 residues. Germline V lookup: CDR1 SGHRS, CDR2 YFSETQ. The CDR3 DNA reads as TGTGCCAGCAGTTTAGGGGACAGCTCCTACGAGCAGTACTTC. Amino acids: CASSLGDSSYEQYF.

In its sample, this clonotype was seen a few times. V is TRBV29-1 and J is TRBJ2-3, with 10 bases matching TRBD1. CDR1 is SQVTM, CDR2 ANQGSEA, per germline. V gave up 7 bases and J gave up 4 bases; unmatched junction bases: 8. This CDR3 has 14 amino acids. Here the CDR3 DNA reads TGCAGCGCCGGGACAGGGGTAGTTCCAGATACGCAGTATTTT. The encoded protein is CSAGTGVVPDTQYF.

The V call is TRBV10-3, the J call TRBJ1-5; 9 nucleotides match TRBD1. Germline CDR1 and CDR2: ENHRY and SYGVKD. CDR3 length: 18 residues. V lost 4 bases to trimming and J lost 0 bases; unmatched junction nucleotides: 10. In nucleotides, the CDR3 is TGTGCCATCAGTGCGGGGACAGGGCTTTCAGATAGCAATCAGCCCCAGCATTTT. It codes for CAISAGTGLSDSNQPQHF.

Only a few counts were recorded for this clonotype. The V gene is TRBV5-1, the J gene TRBJ1-1; 9 bases agree with TRBD1. This CDR3 contains 14 residues. Germline V gene lookup returns CDR1 SGHRS and CDR2 YFSETQ. V lost 4 bases to trimming and J lost 3 bases; unmatched junction nucleotides: 4. This CDR3 reads CASSTTGGYTEAFF. In DNA, the CDR3 is TGCGCCAGCAGCACCACAGGGGGCTACACTGAAGCTTTCTTT. Variable domain in full (rest from reference TRBV5-1 and TRBJ1-1): KAGVTQTPRYLIKTRGQQVTLSCSPISGHRSVSWYQQTPGQGLQFLFEYFSETQRNKGNFPGRFSGRQFSNSRSEMNVSTLELGDSALYLCASSTTGGYTEAFFGQGTRLTVV.

The CDR3 sequence: CASSPRTSGSDTQYF. The CDR3 bases are TGTGCCAGCAGCCCCCGGACTAGCGGGTCAGATACGCAGTATTTT. This chain connects TRBV6-1 to TRBJ2-3; 11 bases match TRBD2. The CDR3 runs to 15 residues. Trimming cost V 6 bases and J 4 bases; bases outside gene matches: 6. Germline-derived CDR1 and CDR2 are MNHNS and SASEGT.

The chain joins TRBV28 to TRBJ2-2; 12 bases agree with TRBD1. V trimming: 11 bases; J trimming: 7 bases; junction bases outside the gene matches: 17. Germline lookup yields CDR1 MDHEN and CDR2 SYDVKM. CDR3 size: 17 residues. The CDR3 sequence is CASRDRGRRTLFGELFF. The CDR3 nucleotides read TGTGCCTCCCGGGACAGGGGGCGCCGGACTCTCTTCGGGGAGCTGTTTTTT.

V and J are TRBV6-1 and TRBJ2-1; the D is unclear. V lost 2 bases to trimming and J lost 6 bases, with 11 bases between them. The CDR3 loop spans 14 amino acids. Germline values: CDR1 MNHNS, CDR2 SASEGT. Here the CDR3 reads CASSEIGLGNEQFF. The DNA of the CDR3 is TGTGCCAGCAGTGAAATTGGTTTGGGCAATGAGCAGTTCTTC.

There are many counts of this clonotype. The chain links TRBV6-1 to TRBJ1-2, with D possibly TRBD1 on 5 matching bases. CDR3 size: 14 residues. The germline CDR1 and CDR2 sequences are MNHNS and SASEGT. Trimming took off 5 bases at V and 3 bases at J, with 13 bases between the two ends. The CDR3 nucleotides read TGTGCCAGCAGTCCGGCAGGGCCTTACTATGGCTACACCTTC. Protein: CASSPAGPYYGYTF.

This clonotype was seen more than once but under ten times. Here the CDR3 reads CSARSSSGGTDTQYF. CDR3 DNA: TGCAGTGCTAGATCGTCTAGCGGGGGCACAGATACGCAGTATTTT. The chain joins TRBV20-1 to TRBJ2-3, with TRBD2 matching 9 bases. Trimming took 2 bases from V and 1 from J; bases not matched to a gene: 4. This CDR3 contains 15 residues. CDR1 is DFQATT and CDR2 is SNEGSKA in the germline V gene (reference sequence).

This clonotype has a handful of counts. This sequence joins TRBV7-9 and TRBJ2-3, with D perhaps matching TRBD2 (6 bases). Germline-derived CDR1 and CDR2 are SEHNR and FQNEAQ (reference sequence). The ends were cut back, 5 bases at V and 0 bases at J, with 12 bases in the middle. The CDR3 totals 15 residues. CDR3 coding DNA: TGTGCCAGCAGCAGGGACTGGATAAGCACAGATACGCAGTATTTT. Translating it yields CASSRDWISTDTQYF.

The J gene is TRBJ2-2, the V gene TRBV20-1, with 9 bases aligning to TRBD1. This CDR3 is 16 amino acids long. CDR1 and CDR2 from the germline V gene are DFQATT and SNEGSKA (reference sequence). V trimming: 0 bases; J trimming: 7 bases; junction bases outside the gene matches: 9. CDR3 sequence (DNA): TGCAGTGCTAGAGATCTAGGAACAGGGGGCTTCGGGGAGCTGTTTTTT. Translation gives CSARDLGTGGFGELFF.

This clonotype was seen a handful of times. The J gene is TRBJ1-6, the V gene TRBV29-1; D not resolved. The V gene lost 4 bases and the J gene lost 7 bases, with 11 bases spanning the gap. The CDR3 has 13 residues. Germline lookup yields CDR1 SQVTM and CDR2 ANQGSEA. The CDR3 bases are TGCAGCGTTGCCCGGGATTTAAATTCACCCCTCCACTTT. Amino acid sequence: CSVARDLNSPLHF.

The sample holds many counts of this clonotype. This chain uses TRBV5-1 with TRBJ1-5, with D perhaps matching TRBD1 (5 bases). Germline V lookup: CDR1 SGHRS, CDR2 YFSETQ. The V and J ends lost 2 bases and 0 bases respectively, with 9 bases between them. The CDR3 totals 15 residues. CDR3 nucleotide sequence: TGCGCCAGCAGCTTTTTAGGGGATAGCAATCAGCCCCAGCATTTT. Translating gives CASSFLGDSNQPQHF.

The chain carries TRBV29-1 and TRBJ1-1; D is uncertain. Germline V gene data show CDR1 as SQVTM and CDR2 as ANQGSEA. Between the trimmed V and J ends, which lost 4 bases and 0 bases, there was a span of 12 bases. CDR3 size: 14 residues. The CDR3 loop is CSVVRNSLNTEAFF. CDR3 DNA: TGCAGCGTTGTAAGGAACAGCCTGAACACTGAAGCTTTCTTT.